The 17 T cell receptor beta chains presented below share a single source sample, sequenced in a study of OX40 agonist ivuxolimab in advanced cancers. Repertoires were generated with immunoSEQ multiplex PCR, while TCRdb's copy carries only in-frame clones and drops some. Among about 70,000 clones, about 82% were seen once, and the ten largest hold 6.5% to 7.5%. The material sequenced was CD4+ or CD8+ T cells sorted from blood, taken in a trial of the OX40 agonist ivuxolimab. All receptors derive from an adult with an advanced solid tumor such as melanoma, head and neck, liver or kidney cancer.

The chain joins TRBV19 to TRBJ1-5, with D possibly matching TRBD1 (5 bases). Trimming pared 2 bases from V and 9 bases from J, leaving 11 bases between. The CDR3 has 13 residues. In germline, CDR1 is LNHDA, CDR2 SQIVND (reference sequence). CDR3 nucleotide sequence: TGTGCCAGTAGTATAAACGCCCAGGGGCCCCAGCATTTT. Its protein product is CASSINAQGPQHF.

The chain carries TRBV18 and TRBJ1-2, with D unclear. CDR1 and CDR2 (germline): KGHSH, LQKENI. Trimming pared 3 bases from V and 4 bases from J, leaving 9 bases between. This CDR3 comprises 13 residues. The CDR3 DNA reads TGTGCCAGCTCACCGGGAGACGGCTATGGCTACACCTTC. Translation: CASSPGDGYGYTF.

This sequence joins TRBV4-3 and TRBJ1-1, with a possible D match to TRBD1 (6 bases). CDR3 size: 15 residues. V lost 3 bases and J 1 base, leaving 12 bases between the germline ends. Germline V gene data show CDR1 as LGHNA and CDR2 as YSLEER. CDR3 sequence reads: CASSQVTGRNTEAFF. The CDR3 DNA sequence: TGCGCCAGCAGCCAGGTCACAGGGAGGAACACTGAAGCTTTCTTT.

The chain links TRBV6-5 to TRBJ1-1; 9 bases agree with TRBD1. The CDR3 sequence is 15 residues long. Germline V gene lookup returns CDR1 MNHEY and CDR2 SVGAGI. Trimming took 5 bases from V and 6 from J; bases not matched to a gene: 10. The CDR3 DNA sequence: TGTGCCAGCAGTCCAACAGGGGGCGCATTCGCTGAAGCTTTCTTT. Protein sequence: CASSPTGGAFAEAFF.

The rearrangement links TRBV11-3 to TRBJ2-3; perhaps D is TRBD1 or TRBD2 (5 bases each). The V end was cut by 5 bases, the J end by 4 bases, with 10 bases between. The CDR3 has 13 residues. CDR1 SGHNT and CDR2 YENEEA come from the germline V gene. The CDR3 here is CASSRGLSDTQYF. As DNA, the CDR3 is TGTGCCAGCAGCCGGGGCTTATCAGATACGCAGTATTTT.

This chain links TRBV9 with TRBJ1-1, with D unclear. Trimming shortened V by 4 bases and J by 5 bases, and 9 bases separated the two germline ends. CDR1 and CDR2 (germline): SGDLS, YYNGEE. The CDR3 consists of 12 residues. The CDR3 DNA follows: TGTGCCAGCAGCCCAGTAGAAACTGAAGCTTTCTTT. Amino acid sequence: CASSPVETEAFF.

This clone was picked up one time. The J gene is TRBJ2-7, the V gene TRBV2; TRBD1 matches at 11 bases. Germline V lookup: CDR1 SNHLY, CDR2 FYNNEI. The CDR3 length is 14 residues. After removal of 6 bases from V and 3 bases from J, the junction contained 4 bases not matched to a gene. The CDR3 nucleotides are TGTGCCAGCAGACGGACAGGGGGCTTCTACGAGCAGTACTTC. It encodes CASRRTGGFYEQYF. The full variable domain, its missing parts supplied by reference TRBV2 and TRBJ2-7, is EPEVTQTPSHQVTQMGQEVILRCVPISNHLYFYWYRQILGQKVEFLVSFYNNEISEKSEIFDDQFSVERPDGSNFTLKIRSTKLEDSAMYFCASRRTGGFYEQYFGPGTRLTVT.

This clone turned up a few times. This chain joins TRBV28 and TRBJ2-2; D is ambiguous. This CDR3 spans 13 amino acids. Germline CDR1 is MDHEN and CDR2 is SYDVKM. V lost 5 bases and J lost 9, with 13 bases in between. This CDR3 reads CASSPLIVRELFF. The CDR3 DNA reads TGTGCCAGCAGTCCTTTAATTGTACGGGAGCTGTTTTTT. The variable domain in full, with the rest retrieved from reference TRBV28 and TRBJ2-2, is DVKVTQSSRYLVKRTGEKVFLECVQDMDHENMFWYRQDPGLGLRLIYFSYDVKMKEKGDIPEGYSVSREKKERFSLILESASTNQTSMYLCASSPLIVRELFFGEGSRLTVL.

The genes are TRBV19 and TRBJ2-7; no firm D call. Germline values: CDR1 LNHDA, CDR2 SQIVND (reference sequence). This CDR3 comprises 15 residues. Trimming removed 4 bases from V and 3 bases from J, with 16 bases in between. CDR3 residues: CASSTQGYPLYEQYF. The CDR3 nucleotides are TGTGCCAGTAGTACCCAAGGGTACCCTCTCTACGAGCAGTACTTC.

The V gene is TRBV20-1, the J gene TRBJ1-1, with D perhaps TRBD1 (5 bases). From germline, CDR1 is DFQATT and CDR2 SNEGSKA (reference sequence). CDR3 length: 11 amino acids. V dropped 4 bases and J dropped 6 bases, with 9 bases sitting between them. DNA of the CDR3: TGCAGTGCTACAGGGTTCGCTGAAGCTTTCTTT. Protein: CSATGFAEAFF.

The chain uses TRBV4-1 and TRBJ1-1; D is uncertain. Trimming pared 2 bases from V and 6 bases from J, leaving 19 bases between. The germline gives CDR1 MGHRA, CDR2 YSYEKL. There are 16 residues in the CDR3. Here the CDR3 reads CASSQPANGKAAEAFF. The DNA of the CDR3 is TGCGCCAGCAGCCAACCCGCAAATGGGAAGGCGGCTGAAGCTTTCTTT.

The genes are TRBV5-1 and TRBJ1-2; tentatively, D is TRBD1 (6 bases). V was shortened by 4 bases and J by 4 bases, with 14 bases between the two germline ends. This CDR3 has 14 residues. CDR1 and CDR2 (germline): SGHRS, YFSETQ. This CDR3 reads CASSHRTAPYGYTF. The CDR3 bases are TGCGCCAGCAGCCACAGGACAGCTCCCTATGGCTACACCTTC.

The chain combines TRBV30 with TRBJ1-3; TRBD1 is a possible D gene (6 bases). The CDR3 spans 12 residues. Germline assignment: CDR1 GTSNPN and CDR2 SVGIG (reference sequence). Trimming took 1 base from V and 8 from J, leaving 9 bases between them. The CDR3 DNA is TGTGCCTGGAGTGGCCAGGGGTACACCATATATTTT. Amino acids: CAWSGQGYTIYF.

The chain links TRBV6-5 to TRBJ2-1, with TRBD1 identical over 7 bases. Germline trimming cut 10 bases from V and 1 base from J; bases unmatched to any gene: 4. This CDR3 comprises 13 residues. Germline V CDR1 and CDR2: MNHEY, SVGAGI. CDR3 in amino acids: CATQGLSYNEQFF. The CDR3 nucleotides are TGTGCCACACAGGGGTTATCCTACAATGAGCAGTTCTTC.

This sequence joins TRBV5-1 and TRBJ1-1; D is possibly TRBD1 (5 bases). CDR1 is SGHRS and CDR2 is YFSETQ in the germline V gene. The CDR3 runs 18 residues. V lost 3 bases and J 3 bases, leaving 24 bases between the germline ends. This CDR3 reads CASSSDIRSPRRDTEAFF. Here the CDR3 DNA reads TGCGCCAGCAGCTCGGACATAAGGAGCCCCCGTCGAGACACTGAAGCTTTCTTT.

There are a few counts of this clone. The V call is TRBV2, the J call TRBJ1-5; no firm D call. This CDR3 contains 14 residues. Trimming removed 3 bases at V and 4 bases at J, with 10 bases between. The germline V gene has CDR1 SNHLY and CDR2 FYNNEI. The CDR3 sequence is CASSELFPNQPQHF. The CDR3 DNA reads TGTGCCAGCAGTGAGCTTTTCCCTAATCAGCCCCAGCATTTT.

This rearrangement joins TRBV19 to TRBJ2-2; tentatively, D is TRBD1 or TRBD2 (5 bases each). Germline values: CDR1 LNHDA, CDR2 SQIVND (reference sequence). The CDR3 sequence is 13 residues long. V lost 5 bases and J lost 7, with 11 bases in between. This CDR3 reads CASSPPRGGELFF. DNA of the CDR3: TGTGCCAGTAGTCCCCCGAGGGGCGGGGAGCTGTTTTTT.